What follows is one TCR beta chain and its context. Repertoires were generated with immunoSEQ multiplex PCR, while TCRdb's copy carries only in-frame clones and drops some. Of 60,000 to 75,000 clones in the sample, roughly nine tenths were seen once. The CDR3 is 14 amino acids. Germline loops: CDR1 SNHLY, CDR2 FYNNEI. Trimming cost V 5 bases and J 2 bases, with 9 bases left between them. This specimen comes from a study of OX40 agonist ivuxolimab in advanced cancers. The sequence came from an adult with an advanced solid tumor such as melanoma, head and neck, liver or kidney cancer. Sample: CD4+ or CD8+ T cells sorted from blood, taken in a trial of the OX40 agonist ivuxolimab. The chain is built from TRBV2 and TRBJ2-2, with D perhaps assigned TRBD1 or TRBD2 (5 bases each). CDR3 in amino acids: CASSPGPNTGELFF. As DNA, the CDR3 is TGTGCCAGCAGTCCGGGACCTAACACCGGGGAGCTGTTTTTT.